Each of the 13 T cell receptor beta chains below was sequenced from the same sample in a study of shared clonotypes between healthy human individuals. TCRdb's table, derived via immunoSEQ multiplex PCR, lists solely in-frame clones and lacks some. Among hundreds of thousands of clones listed, 70% to 80% were seen once. Material: PBMCs. The origin of the receptors is a middle-aged woman in good health. Some clones in this sample may be carry-over from other donors' samples.

The count of this clone is one. V usage is TRBV18 and J usage is TRBJ2-1; 9 bases map to TRBD2. Germline CDR1 KGHSH, CDR2 LQKENI. V trimming: 2 bases; J trimming: 9 bases; junction bases outside the gene matches: 8. CDR3 length equals 15 residues. CDR3 sequence reads: CASSPTRGRASEQFF. The CDR3, as DNA: TGTGCCAGCTCACCAACTCGCGGGAGGGCCTCTGAGCAGTTCTTC.

The chain has TRBV11-2 and TRBJ2-5; a possible D gene is TRBD1 (6 bases). Trimming left V 7 bases short and J 0 bases short, with 18 bases between. The CDR3 covers 16 residues. CDR1 SGHAT and CDR2 FQNNGV come from the germline V gene. The CDR3 DNA follows: TGTGCCAGCACCCGAGGGGCAGGGGTGTACCAAGAGACCCAGTACTTC. Protein product: CASTRGAGVYQETQYF.

This chain connects TRBV9 to TRBJ2-2, with D tentatively TRBD2 (5 bases). The germline gives CDR1 SGDLS, CDR2 YYNGEE. This CDR3 comprises 14 residues. Trimming pared 7 bases from V and 1 base from J, leaving 11 bases between. The CDR3 spells CASAKAGNTGELFF. The CDR3 DNA sequence: TGTGCCAGCGCAAAGGCGGGGAACACCGGGGAGCTGTTTTTT. Full variable domain (remainder filled in from reference TRBV9 and TRBJ2-2): DSGVTQTPKHLITATGQRVTLRCSPRSGDLSVYWYQQSLDQGLQFLIQYYNGEERAKGNILERFSAQQFPDLHSELNLSSLELGDSALYFCASAKAGNTGELFFGEGSRLTVL.

A few counts support this clone. The chain combines TRBV15 with TRBJ2-7, with TRBD1 matching over 9 bases. This CDR3 is 14 amino acids long. Germline trimming cut 3 bases from V and 2 bases from J; bases unmatched to any gene: 2. Looked up from germline, CDR1 is LNHNV and CDR2 is YYDKDF (reference sequence). The CDR3 DNA reads TGTGCCACCAGCAGGGACAGGGGCGCCTACGAGCAGTACTTC. It encodes CATSRDRGAYEQYF.

V is TRBV6-1 and J is TRBJ1-5; D is ambiguous. The germline V gene encodes CDR1 MNHNS and CDR2 SASEGT. The CDR3 has 14 residues. V was clipped by 7 bases and J by 6 bases, with 16 bases between them. Here the CDR3 DNA reads TGTGCCAGCAACCTCTCAGGAGGAGGTCAGCCCCAGCATTTT. Protein: CASNLSGGGQPQHF.

This sequence joins TRBV2 and TRBJ2-2, with D unresolved. Deletions cut 4 bases from V and 1 base from J, with 4 bases between. The CDR3 contains 13 residues. Looked up from germline, CDR1 is SNHLY and CDR2 is FYNNEI. CDR3 in amino acids: CASSGGNTGELFF. The CDR3 DNA sequence: TGTGCCAGCAGTGGAGGGAACACCGGGGAGCTGTTTTTT.

The CDR3 nucleotides are TGTGCCAGCACCCCCCGGACTGAAGCTTTCTTT. This codes for CASTPRTEAFF. V and J are TRBV6-1 and TRBJ1-1; D not resolved. Germline values: CDR1 MNHNS, CDR2 SASEGT. V lost 7 bases and J lost 5, with 8 bases in between. The CDR3 spans 11 residues.

The chain is built from TRBV5-4 and TRBJ2-1; 16 bases fit TRBD2. Germline CDR1 reads SGHNT; CDR2 reads YYREEE (reference sequence). The CDR3 length is 19 residues. J lost 0 bases, V lost 6 bases, and 9 bases had no gene match. This chain's CDR3 is CASTLGGTSGRGSYNEQFF. DNA for the CDR3: TGTGCCAGCACCCTCGGGGGGACTAGCGGGAGGGGCTCCTACAATGAGCAGTTCTTC.

The chain employs TRBV10-3 and TRBJ2-1; TRBD2 agrees at 7 bases. Looked up from germline, CDR1 is ENHRY and CDR2 is SYGVKD. This CDR3 contains 14 residues. The V segment lost 0 bases and the J segment 8 bases; nucleotides outside the gene matches: 4. CDR3 sequence: CAISESTRGYEQFF. CDR3 nucleotides: TGTGCCATCAGTGAGTCGACGCGGGGGTATGAGCAGTTCTTC.

Turning to this clone: The same CDR3 also results from other DNA sequences found in this sample. The gene calls are TRBV5-1 and TRBJ1-3, with D uncertain. Trimming stripped 2 bases from V and 4 bases from J, with 10 bases between. Germline V lookup: CDR1 SGHRS, CDR2 YFSETQ. This CDR3 spans 14 amino acids. The CDR3 nucleotides read TGCGCCAGCAGCTTACAGACCTCCGGAAACACCATATATTTT. Encoded protein: CASSLQTSGNTIYF.

The chain has TRBV1 and TRBJ1-5. TRBV1 has pseudogene status. The CDR3 is made up of 16 amino acids. In DNA, the CDR3 is TGCACCAGCAGCCAAGCCCTAGAATATAGCAATCAGCCCCAGCATTTT. Amino acids: CTSSQALEYSNQPQHF.

This clone was counted only a few times. The CDR3 DNA sequence: TGTGCCAGCAGACCTGGGGGACTAGTGTACAATGAGCAGTTCTTC. It encodes CASRPGGLVYNEQFF. The chain combines TRBV7-6 with TRBJ2-1, with TRBD2 identical over 8 bases. The CDR3 sequence is 15 residues long. The junction had 8 bases not matched to a gene; V was cut back by 6 bases and J by 4 bases. CDR1 is SGHVS and CDR2 is FNYEAQ in the germline V gene.

The chain is built from TRBV11-3 and TRBJ1-1; no clear D gene. Germline loops: CDR1 SGHNT, CDR2 YENEEA. The CDR3 is 15 amino acids. Trimming left V 0 bases short and J 1 base short, with 9 bases between. Here the CDR3 DNA reads TGTGCCAGCAGCTTAGAGGGAGGACCGAACACTGAAGCTTTCTTT. It encodes CASSLEGGPNTEAFF.